This entry is about one T cell receptor beta chain. The table came from immunoSEQ multiplex PCR; TCRdb's copy has only in-frame clones and leaves some out. There are nearly 250,000 clones in the sample; 85% occur only once, and approximately 9.6% lies in the top ten. The CDR3 contains 16 residues. The trim removed 5 bases at V and 2 bases at J, leaving 5 bases unmatched. Looked up from germline, CDR1 is MNHEY and CDR2 is SMNVEV (reference sequence). This specimen comes from a study of blood T cell repertoires in COVID-19. Study-level information: The samples span acute and convalescent COVID-19 from the United States, Italy and Spain. The cDNA or gDNA used as material had been derived from T cells, B-cell-depleted T cells, or PBMCs.

The chain carries TRBV27 and TRBJ2-5, with 13 bases that match TRBD2. This clonotype originated in a woman aged 50 to 65 with acute COVID-19. Sample: PBMCs or T cells enriched from blood (not recorded which). The CDR3 protein is CASSPRTSGGQETQYF. CDR3 coding DNA: TGTGCCAGCAGTCCGCGGACTAGCGGGGGACAAGAGACCCAGTACTTC.